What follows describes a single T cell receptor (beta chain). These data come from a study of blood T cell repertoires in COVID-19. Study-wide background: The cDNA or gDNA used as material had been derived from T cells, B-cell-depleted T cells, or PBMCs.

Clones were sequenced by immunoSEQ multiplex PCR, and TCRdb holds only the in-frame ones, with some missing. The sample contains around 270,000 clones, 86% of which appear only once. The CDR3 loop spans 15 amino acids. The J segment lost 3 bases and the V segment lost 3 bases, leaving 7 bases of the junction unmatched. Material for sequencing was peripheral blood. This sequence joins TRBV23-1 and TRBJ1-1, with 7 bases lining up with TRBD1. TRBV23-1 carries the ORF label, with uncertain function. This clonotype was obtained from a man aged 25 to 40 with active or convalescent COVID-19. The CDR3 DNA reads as TGCGCCAGCAGTCACCGACAGGGTATTTACACTGAAGCTTTCTTT. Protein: CASSHRQGIYTEAFF.